Included here is one T cell receptor (beta chain) sequence, with context. Participants were aged about 18 to 90 years, lived in under 30 US areas, and enrolled virtually. Researchers sorted participants into cohorts using their self-reported clinical history. This record comes from a study of blood T cell repertoires in COVID-19. With 3 bases removed from V and 0 bases from J, the gap between germline ends came to 8 bases. Germline CDR1 MNHEY, CDR2 SMNVEV (reference sequence). The CDR3 runs 14 residues. Only in-frame clones appear in the TCRdb table, and some are missing; sequencing was by immunoSEQ multiplex PCR. Of approximately 200,000 clones in the sample, more than 65% were seen once.

The rearrangement links TRBV27 to TRBJ1-1; D is possibly TRBD1 (5 bases). Sequencing used PBMCs or T cells enriched from blood (not recorded which). The source is a man aged 35 to 55 who had recovered from COVID-19. The CDR3, as DNA: TGTGCCAGCAGTTTTAAGGGGTTGAACACTGAAGCTTTCTTT. Protein sequence: CASSFKGLNTEAFF.